This entry lists 10 T cell receptor beta chains sequenced from one sample in a study of PD-1 blockade in classical Hodgkin lymphoma. After autologous stem cell transplantation all patients relapsed, and prior brentuximab vedotin exposure differed between cohorts. TCRdb keeps only in-frame clones here, not all; method: immunoSEQ multiplex PCR. The data show more than 140,000 clones, with around 73% seen just once and over 7.5% held by the top ten. Sequencing used peripheral blood mononuclear cells (PBMCs), obtained before the second cycle of nivolumab. All receptors derive from a human donor with classical Hodgkin lymphoma.

The chain is built from TRBV25-1 and TRBJ1-5; the D gene is possibly TRBD1 (5 bases). Germline V gene lookup returns CDR1 MGHDK and CDR2 SYGVNS. V was trimmed by 7 bases and J by 7 bases, leaving 14 bases between them. The CDR3 has 13 residues. In DNA form, the CDR3 reads TGTGCCAGCACCGTGGGGGTACGGCAGCCCCAGCATTTT. Protein product: CASTVGVRQPQHF.

This clone was recorded only once. The V call is TRBV6-4, the J call TRBJ2-2; a weak D match, TRBD1 (7 bases). Germline V lookup: CDR1 MRHNA, CDR2 SNTAGT. The CDR3 is made up of 14 amino acids. V shed 8 bases and J shed 0 bases, with 10 bases lying between them. The CDR3 region has the DNA TGTGCCAGCCAGGGGGAGGCGAACACCGGGGAGCTGTTTTTT. This gives the protein CASQGEANTGELFF.

V is TRBV6-5 and J is TRBJ2-1; D possibly corresponds to TRBD2 (6 bases). The CDR3 has 14 residues. Germline V gene sequence: CDR1 MNHEY, CDR2 SVGAGI. Trimming shortened V by 0 bases and J by 7 bases, and 10 bases separated the two germline ends. The CDR3 is CASSYSGGLNEQFF. CDR3 coding DNA: TGTGCCAGCAGTTACTCGGGGGGTCTGAATGAGCAGTTCTTC.

This chain joins TRBV6-5 and TRBJ2-3, with D perhaps TRBD1 (7 bases). Germline CDR1 MNHEY, CDR2 SVGAGI. With 10 bases removed from V and 0 bases from J, the gap between germline ends came to 14 bases. This CDR3 region has 14 residues. The CDR3 coding sequence is TGTGCCATCAACAGGGGACTGAGCACAGATACGCAGTATTTT. Its protein product is CAINRGLSTDTQYF.

This clone was observed once. The V gene is TRBV18, the J gene TRBJ2-5; D is ambiguous. Looked up from germline, CDR1 is KGHSH and CDR2 is LQKENI. The CDR3 length is 12 residues. V lost 5 bases, J lost 5 bases, and 9 bases lay in between. CDR3 coding DNA: TGTGCCAGCTCATCGGCCTGGGAGACCCAGTACTTC. Its protein is CASSSAWETQYF.

This clone was counted a single time. The V gene is TRBV6-5, the J gene TRBJ1-5; D unresolved. Trimming removed 4 bases at V and 2 bases at J, with 12 bases between. Germline CDR1 is MNHEY and CDR2 is SVGAGI. CDR3 length equals 15 residues. CDR3 sequence (DNA): TGTGCCAGCAGTTCTTCCGGGGAGGGCAATCAGCCCCAGCATTTT. Translation: CASSSSGEGNQPQHF.

In this sample, this clone turned up once. This rearrangement joins TRBV27 to TRBJ1-6; possibly TRBD1 for D (5 bases). The germline gives CDR1 MNHEY, CDR2 SMNVEV (reference sequence). The length of the CDR3 is 19 residues. V lost 1 base and J 5 bases, leaving 21 bases between the germline ends. The CDR3 nucleotides read TGTGCCAGCAGTTTATTCTTCAGGGTCTGGGCGGAAAATAATTCACCCCTCCACTTT. Encoded protein: CASSLFFRVWAENNSPLHF.

This clone is a singleton in its sample. This chain joins TRBV2 and TRBJ1-6; D not certain. The CDR3 loop spans 15 amino acids. V was clipped by 5 bases and J by 7 bases, with 15 bases between them. The germline V gene has CDR1 SNHLY and CDR2 FYNNEI. The CDR3 sequence: CASSMRTEGNSPLHF. DNA for the CDR3: TGTGCCAGCAGTATGCGGACGGAAGGGAATTCACCCCTCCACTTT.

This chain connects TRBV4-3 to TRBJ2-3, with 7 bases identical to TRBD1. There are 19 residues in the CDR3. Per germline, CDR1 LGHNA and CDR2 YSLEER. The J segment lost 2 bases and the V segment lost 0 bases, leaving 14 bases of the junction unmatched. The CDR3 region is CASSQEPPPDRASTDTQYF. CDR3 in DNA: TGCGCCAGCAGCCAAGAACCCCCGCCCGACAGGGCATCCACAGATACGCAGTATTTT.

The V and J genes are TRBV7-9 and TRBJ1-5, with D perhaps matching TRBD1 (5 bases). Germline CDR1 reads SEHNR; CDR2 reads FQNEAQ (reference sequence). This CDR3 has 14 residues. V was trimmed by 3 bases and J by 9 bases, leaving 15 bases between them. The CDR3 here is CASSFWDGPGPQHF. The CDR3 coding sequence is TGTGCCAGCAGCTTTTGGGACGGACCGGGGCCCCAGCATTTT.